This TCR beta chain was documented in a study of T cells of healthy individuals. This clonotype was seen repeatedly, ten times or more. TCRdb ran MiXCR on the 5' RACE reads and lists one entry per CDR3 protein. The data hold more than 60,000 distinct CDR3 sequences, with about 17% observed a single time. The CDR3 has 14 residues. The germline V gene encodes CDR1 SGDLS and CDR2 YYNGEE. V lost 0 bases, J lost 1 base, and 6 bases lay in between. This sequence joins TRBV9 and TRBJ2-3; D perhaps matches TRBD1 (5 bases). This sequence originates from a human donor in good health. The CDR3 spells CASSVGTRTDTQYF. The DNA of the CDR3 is TGTGCCAGCAGCGTAGGGACACGCACAGATACGCAGTATTTT.